The clone carrying this TCR beta chain has a count of ten or more. What it recognizes is unknown. Documented time point: patch test 1, 2 weeks after DPC sensitization. Treatment given: therapeutic diphenylcyclopropenone sensitization with weekly scalp DPC. The data derive from a study of human T cells and chemical hapten exposure. General study findings and limits: Relative to control repertoires, expanded TCRs gave rise to significantly more large CDR3 similarity clusters.

The library tagged each cDNA molecule with unique molecular identifiers. Authors' processing steps: Sample TCR counts, which ranged from about 20,000 to 700,000, had a median of roughly 99,000. From the RACE reads, TCRdb called clonotypes with MiXCR, one entry per CDR3 protein. The V and J calls shown here were made by TCRdb, not taken from the authors' results. Here the sample spans 340,000 or so distinct CDR3 sequences, around 7% being singletons. This clonotype was sampled from a woman younger than 30 with alopecia areata. Some clones in this sample may be carry-over from other donors' samples. Sequenced here: whole blood, sampled in connection with sensitization to the hapten diphenylcyclopropenone (DPC).

The CDR3 spells CASSSPGRLNTEAFF. The DNA for the CDR3 is TGTGCCAGCAGTTCCCCGGGACGCCTGAACACTGAAGCTTTCTTT. The chain uses TRBV6-2 or TRBV6-3 and TRBJ1-1, with D perhaps matching TRBD1 (5 bases). Germline V lookup: CDR1 MNHEY, CDR2 SVGEGT. This CDR3 is 15 amino acids long. Trimming cost V 4 bases and J 0 bases, with 12 bases left between them.